This T cell receptor (beta chain) appears in the sequencing data of a study of response to subunit inactivated influenza vaccine. The CDR3 loop spans 13 amino acids. Germline CDR1 reads LNHNV; CDR2 reads YYDKDF (reference sequence). The ends were cut back, 9 bases at V and 7 bases at J, with 16 bases in the middle. TCRdb re-derived calls from the RT-PCR reads in MiXCR, one entry per CDR3 protein. Of about 540,000 distinct CDR3 sequences detected, approximately 24% appear once; the ten largest clones hold 2.5% to 3%. These data were also reused for a study on T cells expressing NK-cell markers. That study adds: Researchers built TCR beta cDNA using 5'RACE template switching with UMIs. Sequencing of TCR beta repertoires drew on sorted CD3+CD56+NKG2C+, CD3+CD56+NKG2C- and CD3+CD56-NKG2C+ T cells. An anti-gamma-delta TCR antibody restricted sorting to alpha-beta TCR T cells in several experiments.

The chain recombines TRBV15 with TRBJ2-1; no clear D gene. This TCR derives from a man aged 45-60 years who received an inactivated influenza vaccine. The sequences come from CD4+ T cells sorted from PBMCs, collected 11 to 12 days after vaccination. This CDR3 is CATGMVGWNEQFF. CDR3 in DNA: TGTGCCACGGGGATGGTTGGGTGGAATGAGCAGTTCTTC.